The 11 T cell receptor beta chains listed next were all sequenced from one sample in a study of siplizumab effects on memory and regulatory T cells (dated by TCRdb to between 2017 and 2020). Library preparation used the immunoSEQ multiplex PCR assay. TCRdb provides this immuneACCESS table in a form limited to in-frame rearrangements. Some clones are lacking; in checked studies, under half of them reflect an unresolved V gene, and why the rest are absent is not known. This sample has a few thousand clones in its table, and around 50% of those were observed once. Jointly, the top ten make up roughly 3.9% of the sample. Antigens for these TCRs are unknown. For about six days, cells in the mixed lymphocyte reaction were kept in coculture at 37 degrees C. Sequencing was done on a sample of CFSE-low (dividing) CD4+ T cells sorted from an allogeneic mixed lymphocyte reaction. The receptor source for this set is a human donor in good health; the cells came from an allogeneic mixed lymphocyte reaction. Some clones in this sample may be carry-over from other donors' samples.

V is TRBV6-6 and J is TRBJ1-2; 9 bases are shared with TRBD1. Germline loops: CDR1 MNHNY, CDR2 SVGAGI (reference sequence). The J segment lost 4 bases and the V segment lost 2 bases, leaving 2 bases of the junction unmatched. The CDR3 runs to 14 residues. The CDR3 DNA follows: TGTGCCAGCAGTTACGGACAGGGGTTCTATGGCTACACCTTC. Translation: CASSYGQGFYGYTF.

The chain combines TRBV7-6 with TRBJ1-4; tentatively, D is TRBD1 (6 bases). The CDR3 length is 15 residues. V was clipped by 1 base and J by 8 bases, with 14 bases between them. The germline V gene has CDR1 SGHVS and CDR2 FNYEAQ. CDR3 sequence reads: CASSLGRGLREKLFF. CDR3 DNA sequence: TGTGCCAGCAGCTTAGGCAGGGGCTTGAGGGAAAAACTGTTTTTT. The whole variable domain, filled in from reference TRBV7-6 and TRBJ1-4, reads GAGVSQSPRYKVTKRGQDVALRCDPISGHVSLYWYRQALGQGPEFLTYFNYEAQQDKSGLPNDRFSAERPEGSISTLTIQRTEQRDSAMYRCASSLGRGLREKLFFGSGTQLSVL.

This clone was seen a handful of times. The V and J genes are TRBV11-2 and TRBJ2-2; D call uncertain. The CDR3 length is 15 residues. The germline CDR1 and CDR2 sequences are SGHAT and FQNNGV. V was cut by 0 bases and J by 1 base, with 6 bases left in between. Here the CDR3 reads CASSLERLNTGELFF. Written as DNA, the CDR3 is TGTGCCAGCAGCTTAGAGAGACTGAACACCGGGGAGCTGTTTTTT.

This chain joins TRBV6-5 and TRBJ2-3; D is possibly TRBD1 or TRBD2 (6 bases each). V lost 6 bases, J lost 1 base, and 14 bases lay in between. Germline V gene data show CDR1 as MNHEY and CDR2 as SVGAGI. The CDR3 sequence is 15 residues long. As DNA, the CDR3 is TGTGCCAGCAGGTCCTCCCGGGGGCGCACAGATACGCAGTATTTT. Encoded protein: CASRSSRGRTDTQYF.

This clone has a handful of counts. In nucleotides, the CDR3 is TGTGCCAGCAGCTTAATGGGATCCCGGACGAAAGAGACCCAGTACTTC. This translates into CASSLMGSRTKETQYF. The chain couples TRBV7-3 to TRBJ2-5; D ambiguous. This CDR3 is built from 16 residues. V was cut by 1 base and J by 3 bases, with 15 bases left in between. Germline V CDR1 and CDR2: SGHTA, FQGTGA.

V usage is TRBV6-6 and J usage is TRBJ1-2; D not resolved. Germline lookup yields CDR1 MNHNY and CDR2 SVGAGI (reference sequence). This CDR3 spans 16 amino acids. Trimming took off 5 bases at V and 3 bases at J, with 19 bases between the two ends. CDR3 DNA: TGTGCCAGCAGTGGCGACCAGCTGTTGTCAGACTATGGCTACACCTTC. Protein product: CASSGDQLLSDYGYTF.

V is TRBV6-5 and J is TRBJ2-5; no reliable D call. Germline V gives CDR1 MNHEY, CDR2 SVGAGI. Deletions cut 5 bases from V and 2 bases from J, with 15 bases between. CDR3 length: 15 residues. CDR3 sequence reads: CASSHPQLIQETQYF. CDR3 nucleotide sequence: TGTGCCAGCAGTCACCCTCAACTAATTCAAGAGACCCAGTACTTC.

The chain carries TRBV30 and TRBJ1-1; maybe TRBD1 (5 bases). V dropped 0 bases and J dropped 4 bases, with 9 bases sitting between them. The CDR3 spans 13 residues. Germline V gene sequence: CDR1 GTSNPN, CDR2 SVGIG (reference sequence). The CDR3 DNA reads as TGTGCCTGGAGTGTACTGGGGGGCACTGAAGCTTTCTTT. Translating it yields CAWSVLGGTEAFF.

The chain employs TRBV6-1 and TRBJ2-1; the match to TRBD2 covers 7 bases. The CDR3 loop spans 16 amino acids. In germline, CDR1 is MNHNS, CDR2 SASEGT. V shed 1 base, J shed 4 bases, and the junction held 7 bases outside the gene matches. The chain's CDR3 is CASSEEIAGPYNEQFF. DNA of the CDR3: TGTGCCAGCAGTGAAGAAATAGCGGGTCCTTACAATGAGCAGTTCTTC.

V gene TRBV6-6 combines with J gene TRBJ2-5, with 11 bases matching TRBD1. Germline V gene sequence: CDR1 MNHNY, CDR2 SVGAGI (reference sequence). J gave up 12 bases and V 8 bases, and 17 bases lay outside the gene matches. The CDR3 is made up of 15 amino acids. The CDR3 here is CASADTGTGGALEYF. DNA of the CDR3: TGTGCCAGCGCTGATACCGGGACAGGGGGAGCGTTGGAGTACTTC.

In its sample, this clone is medium-sized (0.01 to 0.1%). The genes are TRBV4-1 and TRBJ1-1; the match to TRBD1 covers 7 bases. CDR3 length: 19 amino acids. Unmatched junction bases numbered 14, after V lost 0 bases and J lost 1 base. Germline values: CDR1 MGHRA, CDR2 YSYEKL. CDR3 region: CASSQEVTAAGGKNTEAFF. The CDR3 DNA follows: TGCGCCAGCAGCCAAGAAGTTACGGCGGCAGGGGGAAAGAACACTGAAGCTTTCTTT.